These T cell receptor beta chains were read from a single sample in a study of T cells in Graves' hyperthyroidism and ophthalmopathy. TCRdb ran MiXCR on the multiplex PCR reads and lists one entry per CDR3 protein. This table holds about 320,000 distinct CDR3 sequences, around a sixth found once. Sample: blood. The origin of the receptors is a young man with Graves' hyperthyroidism. Both conserved end residues are part of each CDR3. The order of the fields is J gene, clone size, V gene, D gene, CDR3 DNA, CDR3 protein. A D gene is named only where the DNA matches it firmly. Size is omitted from some rows. Given values are once, few, many or a class for expanded clones.

J gene: TRBJ2-7; clone size: many; V gene: TRBV27; D gene: NA; CDR3 DNA: TGTGCCAGCAGTTTGGTTCAGGGCCACTACGAGCAGTACTTC; CDR3 protein: CASSLVQGHYEQYF
J gene: TRBJ2-1; clone size: NA; V gene: TRBV11-3; D gene: TRBD2; CDR3 DNA: TGTGCCAGCAGCTTAGATTCCTGGGGCCAGCTAGCGGGAGGTGTGCAGTTCTTC; CDR3 protein: CASSLDSWGQLAGGVQFF
J gene: TRBJ2-4; clone size: few; V gene: TRBV7-2; D gene: TRBD2; CDR3 DNA: TGTGCCAGCAGCTTAGGGTCGTGGGGGGGGTTAGCCAAAAACATTCAGTACTTC; CDR3 protein: CASSLGSWGGLAKNIQYF
J gene: TRBJ2-1; clone size: NA; V gene: TRBV27; D gene: NA; CDR3 DNA: TGTGCCAGCAGTTTAATCCTCGAGGGGGTAGGGGGGTCCAATGAGCAGTTCTTC; CDR3 protein: CASSLILEGVGGSNEQFF
J gene: TRBJ2-1; clone size: many; V gene: TRBV7-9; D gene: TRBD2; CDR3 DNA: TGTGCCAGCAGCCCGAGGGGGGGACTAGCGGGTTACAATGAGCAGTTCTTC; CDR3 protein: CASSPRGGLAGYNEQFF
J gene: TRBJ2-1; clone size: many; V gene: TRBV28; D gene: NA; CDR3 DNA: TGTGCCAGCAGTAATCCTCGAGACAATGAGCAGTTCTTC; CDR3 protein: CASSNPRDNEQFF
J gene: TRBJ2-5; clone size: many; V gene: TRBV6-1; D gene: TRBD2; CDR3 DNA: TGTGCCAGCAGTGAAGGTGGGACTAGCGGGAGTGATATGGAGACCCAGTACTTC; CDR3 protein: CASSEGGTSGSDMETQYF
J gene: TRBJ2-5; clone size: NA; V gene: TRBV7-2; D gene: NA; CDR3 DNA: TGTGCCAGCAGCTCACCACGACAGGCCATGAAGACCCAGTACTTC; CDR3 protein: CASSSPRQAMKTQYF
J gene: TRBJ2-3; clone size: NA; V gene: TRBV5-4; D gene: NA; CDR3 DNA: TGTGCCAGCAGCCCTCGAAAGGTGTTCGGCACAGATACGCAGTATTTT; CDR3 protein: CASSPRKVFGTDTQYF
J gene: TRBJ2-1; clone size: many; V gene: TRBV20-1; D gene: TRBD1; CDR3 DNA: TGCAGTGCTAATAGACAGGGGAGGATCGATGAGCAGTTCTTC; CDR3 protein: CSANRQGRIDEQFF
J gene: TRBJ2-5; clone size: many; V gene: TRBV12-3/TRBV12-4; D gene: TRBD2; CDR3 DNA: TGTGCCAGCAGCCGAATAGCGGGCAGTGAGACCCAGTACTTC; CDR3 protein: CASSRIAGSETQYF
J gene: TRBJ2-1; clone size: many; V gene: TRBV11-2; D gene: TRBD2; CDR3 DNA: TGTGCCAGCAGCTTAGGGGGACTAGACGATAGGGAGCAGTTCTTC; CDR3 protein: CASSLGGLDDREQFF
J gene: TRBJ1-2; clone size: NA; V gene: TRBV10-1; D gene: NA; CDR3 DNA: TGCGCCAGCAGTGGGGACGGCCCCTATGGCTACACCTTC; CDR3 protein: CASSGDGPYGYTF
J gene: TRBJ2-5; clone size: many; V gene: TRBV20-1; D gene: TRBD2; CDR3 DNA: TGCAGTGCTAGAGATTTGACTAGCCCAGAGACCCAGTACTTC; CDR3 protein: CSARDLTSPETQYF
J gene: TRBJ1-5; clone size: many; V gene: TRBV18; D gene: NA; CDR3 DNA: TGTGCCAGCTCACTCGACCTGAATAGCAATCAGCCCCAGCATTTT; CDR3 protein: CASSLDLNSNQPQHF
J gene: TRBJ1-2; clone size: few; V gene: TRBV2; D gene: NA; CDR3 DNA: TGTGCCAGCAGTGCCGAGGGGTCCAACTATGGCTACACCTTC; CDR3 protein: CASSAEGSNYGYTF
J gene: TRBJ2-5; clone size: many; V gene: TRBV30; D gene: TRBD2; CDR3 DNA: TGTGCCTGGAGTGTATGGGTAACTAGCGGGAGCCAAGAGACCCAGTACTTC; CDR3 protein: CAWSVWVTSGSQETQYF
J gene: TRBJ2-1; clone size: NA; V gene: TRBV20-1; D gene: NA; CDR3 DNA: TGCAGTGCTCCTGCGGTTCCTTCCTACAATGAGCAGTTCTTC; CDR3 protein: CSAPAVPSYNEQFF
J gene: TRBJ2-3; clone size: many; V gene: TRBV3-1; D gene: NA; CDR3 DNA: TGTGCCAGCAGCCAGCAGAAAGCCGGGACGCAGTATTTT; CDR3 protein: CASSQQKAGTQYF
J gene: TRBJ2-2; clone size: NA; V gene: TRBV5-1; D gene: TRBD2; CDR3 DNA: TGCGCCAGCGGCTTAGCGGGAGAAGAGGAGCTGTTTTTT; CDR3 protein: CASGLAGEEELFF
J gene: TRBJ2-2; clone size: NA; V gene: TRBV6-1; D gene: NA; CDR3 DNA: TGTGCCAGCACCAACAGCGTGAACACCGGGGAGCTGTTTTTT; CDR3 protein: CASTNSVNTGELFF
J gene: TRBJ2-1; clone size: few; V gene: TRBV5-1; D gene: NA; CDR3 DNA: TGCGCCAGCAGTAGTGAGGATGGGGACAATGAGCAGTTCTTC; CDR3 protein: CASSSEDGDNEQFF
J gene: TRBJ2-5; clone size: NA; V gene: TRBV12-3/TRBV12-4; D gene: NA; CDR3 DNA: TGTGCCAGCAGTTTAACGGCAGGGGAGTCCGGGGAGACCCAGTACTTC; CDR3 protein: CASSLTAGESGETQYF
J gene: TRBJ2-7; clone size: many; V gene: TRBV20-1; D gene: TRBD2; CDR3 DNA: TGCAGTGCTCAGGGACTAGCGGGAGGAAACTACGAGCAGTACTTC; CDR3 protein: CSAQGLAGGNYEQYF
J gene: TRBJ2-5; clone size: many; V gene: TRBV11-2; D gene: NA; CDR3 DNA: TGTGCCAGCAGCTTAGTTTACGGAGAGACCCAGTACTTC; CDR3 protein: CASSLVYGETQYF
J gene: TRBJ2-2; clone size: many; V gene: TRBV20-1; D gene: NA; CDR3 DNA: TGCAGTGCTAGGCCCGGGACTCTCAACACCGGGGAGCTGTTTTTT; CDR3 protein: CSARPGTLNTGELFF
J gene: TRBJ1-2; clone size: many; V gene: TRBV29-1; D gene: NA; CDR3 DNA: TGCAGCGTTGAAGATCGTCCCTCGGGAACCTATGGCTACACCTTC; CDR3 protein: CSVEDRPSGTYGYTF